This T cell receptor (beta chain) was sequenced during a study of control samples from healthy donors and cancer patients. The table came from immunoSEQ multiplex PCR; TCRdb's copy has only in-frame clones and leaves some out. The sample records about 150,000 clones, approximately 96% being singletons. The germline V gene encodes CDR1 MDHEN and CDR2 SYDVKM. The length of the CDR3 is 14 residues. V lost 2 bases to trimming and J lost 4 bases, with 11 bases between them. Input material: blood. This sequence originates from a man aged 35 to 55 in good health. The chain couples TRBV28 to TRBJ1-2; no definite D call. The DNA for the CDR3 is TGTGCCAGCAGTTTAACGGGCCAATTCTATGGCTACACCTTC. As protein: CASSLTGQFYGYTF.